The clone carrying this T cell receptor (beta chain) was detected many times. Its matching antigen is unknown. The data stem from a study of identical twins. Findings of the study overall: Out-of-frame TCR alpha sharing observed in monozygotic twins exceeded model estimates. The study reached conclusions through statistical analysis that was cross-sectional, not following the same donors. In zero-insertion analyses, partial confounding could arise from invariant MAIT and iNKT cells.

A universal primer site was incorporated via template switching, and the cDNA contained unique molecular identifiers. A single record per CDR3 protein comes from TCRdb applying MiXCR to the 5' RACE reads. The top ten hold 0.98% of the sample, which has roughly 490,000 distinct CDR3 sequences, around an eighth seen once. This same sample was also part of a study on yellow fever vaccine responses in identical twins.

Material for sequencing was CD4+ T cells sorted from blood. The TCR sequence derives from a young woman in good health.

The CDR3 DNA sequence: TGTGCCAGCTCACCACCTGGACAGGGCCTCCAAGAGACCCAGTACTTC. Its protein is CASSPPGQGLQETQYF. V gene TRBV18 combines with J gene TRBJ2-5; 8 nucleotides match TRBD1. Trimming at V came to 0 bases and at J to 1 base, leaving 4 bases not matched to a gene. The CDR3 is 16 residues long. Germline V gene lookup returns CDR1 KGHSH and CDR2 LQKENI.